One sample yielded the 32 T cell receptor beta chains listed below, sequenced in a study of beta chain features in type 1 diabetes. The entirety of the isolated RNA underwent reverse transcription, so expressed TCRB transcripts were sequenced. Sequencing used immunoSEQ multiplex PCR; TCRdb keeps in-frame clones, though not all of them. The sample yields around 290,000 clones, about 7.8% seen once. The sample taken for sequencing was central memory CD4+ T cells from blood. These receptors were taken from a woman under 30 in good health.

This sequence joins TRBV29-1 and TRBJ1-2, with 7 bases aligning to TRBD1. V was clipped by 3 bases and J by 2 bases; unmatched bases: 3. The CDR3 length is 13 residues. Germline V gene sequence: CDR1 SQVTM, CDR2 ANQGSEA. In nucleotides, the CDR3 is TGCAGCGTTGAGGTCAGGGGGAACTATGGCTACACCTTC. Its translation: CSVEVRGNYGYTF.

The rearrangement joins TRBV18 to TRBJ2-1; weak D call: TRBD2 (6 bases). The CDR3 has 16 residues. In germline, CDR1 is KGHSH, CDR2 LQKENI. The V and J ends lost 6 bases and 0 bases respectively, with 15 bases between them. DNA of the CDR3: TGTGCCAGCTCCCCCGGGACTCCGAGCTCCTACAATGAGCAGTTCTTC. Encoded protein: CASSPGTPSSYNEQFF.

The V gene is TRBV12-5, the J gene TRBJ1-4; 7 positions match TRBD1. Looked up from germline, CDR1 is LGHNT and CDR2 is FRNRAP. The CDR3 runs to 15 residues. V lost 1 base and J lost 4; bases outside the gene matches: 3. CDR3 DNA: TGTGCTAGTGGTTTGGGACAGGGTCTTAATGAAAAACTGTTTTTT. The encoded protein is CASGLGQGLNEKLFF.

For the CDR3, the DNA is TGTGCCAGCAGCCAAGATAGGCTGACAGCCCCCGAGCAGTTCTTC. Protein: CASSQDRLTAPEQFF. This sequence joins TRBV4-2 and TRBJ2-1; weak D call: TRBD1 (5 bases). There are 15 residues in the CDR3. Looked up from germline, CDR1 is LGHNA and CDR2 is YNFKEQ. Trimming left V 0 bases short and J 10 bases short, with 16 bases between.

This clone was seen repeatedly, ten times or more. The chain combines TRBV7-9 with TRBJ1-1; 7 bases align to TRBD1. The CDR3 length is 14 residues. V lost 5 bases, J lost 6 bases, and 9 bases stayed unmatched. CDR1 is SEHNR, CDR2 FQNEAQ, per germline (reference sequence). The CDR3 region is CASSKGAHSSEAFF. For the CDR3, the DNA is TGTGCCAGCAGCAAGGGGGCGCATTCATCTGAAGCTTTCTTT.

This clone was seen a handful of times. V is TRBV21-1 and J is TRBJ2-4; the table's D gene call, TRBD2, was not cross checked with the DNA. TRBV21-1 is an annotated pseudogene. The CDR3 loop spans 12 amino acids. The CDR3 protein is CASSSRGDIQYF. The DNA for the CDR3 is TGTGCCAGCAGCAGCCGGGGAGACATTCAGTACTTC.

The table lists this clone with a few counts. This chain joins TRBV7-6 and TRBJ1-1, with a weak D call TRBD1 (5 bases). The ends were cut back, 1 base at V and 10 bases at J, with 7 bases in the middle. Per germline, CDR1 SGHVS and CDR2 FNYEAQ. This CDR3 region has 11 residues. CDR3 DNA sequence: TGTGCCAGCAGCTTAGTACAGGTAGCTTTCTTT. Translated: CASSLVQVAFF.

J is TRBJ1-6 and V is TRBV7-9; 9 positions agree with TRBD1. V shed 4 bases, J shed 9 bases, and the junction held 7 bases outside the gene matches. This CDR3 is built from 15 residues. Germline V gene sequence: CDR1 SEHNR, CDR2 FQNEAQ (reference sequence). CDR3 residues: CASSYGGTGTSPLHF. The CDR3 nucleotides read TGTGCCAGCAGCTACGGGGGGACAGGGACTTCACCCCTCCACTTT.

This clone was found a few times. The rearrangement links TRBV18 to TRBJ1-2; D remains unclear. This CDR3 contains 12 residues. Per germline, CDR1 KGHSH and CDR2 LQKENI. Deletions cut 2 bases from V and 7 bases from J, with 8 bases between. The CDR3 spells CASSPDDTGYTF. The CDR3 bases are TGTGCCAGCTCACCAGACGACACTGGCTACACCTTC.

This clone was detected ten times or more. The chain recombines TRBV28 with TRBJ1-3; 7 nucleotides match TRBD1. J gave up 3 bases and V 5 bases, and 4 bases lay outside the gene matches. The CDR3 is made up of 14 amino acids. Germline V gives CDR1 MDHEN, CDR2 SYDVKM. CDR3 loop: CASSPGQIGNTIYF. In DNA form, the CDR3 reads TGTGCCAGCAGTCCGGGACAGATTGGAAACACCATATATTTT. Full variable domain (outside the CDR3, taken from reference TRBV28 and TRBJ1-3): DVKVTQSSRYLVKRTGEKVFLECVQDMDHENMFWYRQDPGLGLRLIYFSYDVKMKEKGDIPEGYSVSREKKERFSLILESASTNQTSMYLCASSPGQIGNTIYFGEGSWLTVV.

The J gene is TRBJ1-3, the V gene TRBV11-2; no firm D call. V was shortened by 10 bases and J by 3 bases, with 19 bases between the two germline ends. Germline assignment: CDR1 SGHAT and CDR2 FQNNGV. The CDR3 runs 15 residues. In DNA, the CDR3 is TGTGCCACCTCGGCCCAGGACTTTAGTGGAAACACCATATATTTT. Translating gives CATSAQDFSGNTIYF.

This clone turned up a few times. The V gene is TRBV7-2, the J gene TRBJ2-5; weak D call: TRBD2 (6 bases). V was shortened by 0 bases and J by 4 bases, with 12 bases between the two germline ends. CDR3 length: 15 residues. In germline, CDR1 is SGHTA, CDR2 FQGNSA. Here the CDR3 DNA reads TGTGCCAGCAGCTTAGCTTGGTGGGAGGCAGAGACCCAGTACTTC. It encodes CASSLAWWEAETQYF.

This clone was detected ten times or more. This sequence joins TRBV19 and TRBJ1-2; the D gene is possibly TRBD1 (6 bases). The CDR3 runs 15 residues. V lost 4 bases to trimming and J lost 6 bases, with 18 bases between them. Germline assignment: CDR1 LNHDA and CDR2 SQIVND (reference sequence). Here the CDR3 reads CASSSLTGTRNGYTF. The CDR3 nucleotides are TGTGCCAGTAGTAGCCTTACCGGGACACGGAATGGCTACACCTTC.

This clone was detected ten times or more. The same CDR3 is also encoded by other DNA sequences in this sample. The chain is built from TRBV11-1 and TRBJ2-5; 9 bases fit TRBD2. Looked up from germline, CDR1 is SGHAT and CDR2 is FQDESV (reference sequence). The CDR3 loop spans 15 amino acids. V was clipped by 5 bases and J by 5 bases; unmatched bases: 9. The CDR3 bases are TGTGCCAGCAGCATTCGGCGGGAGGGTTCGGAGACCCAGTACTTC. It is translated as CASSIRREGSETQYF.

The chain uses TRBV7-6 and TRBJ2-5; D call uncertain. The V and J ends lost 6 bases and 0 bases respectively, with 14 bases between them. Germline CDR1 SGHVS, CDR2 FNYEAQ. This CDR3 comprises 15 residues. Written as DNA, the CDR3 is TGTGCCAGCAGACTCGGGCCCGGGTACCAAGAGACCCAGTACTTC. Its protein product is CASRLGPGYQETQYF.

J is TRBJ2-7 and V is TRBV29-1; D gene uncertain. The length of the CDR3 is 12 residues. The V and J ends lost 6 bases and 7 bases respectively, with 16 bases between them. The germline CDR1 and CDR2 sequences are SQVTM and ANQGSEA. CDR3 in DNA: TGCAGCGTCGTCACATCCTCCAGAGAGCAGTACTTC. Protein: CSVVTSSREQYF.

The CDR3 DNA reads as TGTGCCAGTAGTCTCCGCAGGGTCAGCGACACTGAAGCTTTCTTT. Residues: CASSLRRVSDTEAFF. The rearrangement uses TRBV19 and TRBJ1-1; the D gene is possibly TRBD1 (5 bases). The V end lost 5 bases, the J end lost 3 bases, and 16 bases lay between the germline ends. The CDR3 covers 15 residues. Germline-derived CDR1 and CDR2 are LNHDA and SQIVND (reference sequence).

J is TRBJ1-5 and V is TRBV2; D not resolved. Germline loops: CDR1 SNHLY, CDR2 FYNNEI. The V gene lost 0 bases and the J gene lost 6 bases, with 12 bases spanning the gap. The CDR3 length is 15 residues. This chain's CDR3 is CASSEAVLFGQPQHF. The CDR3 DNA reads TGTGCCAGCAGTGAAGCTGTTTTATTCGGTCAGCCCCAGCATTTT.

This clone was seen a handful of times. V is TRBV2 and J is TRBJ1-5; 10 bases agree with TRBD1. This CDR3 spans 14 amino acids. After removal of 7 bases from V and 6 bases from J, the junction contained 6 bases not matched to a gene. Germline V gene sequence: CDR1 SNHLY, CDR2 FYNNEI. CDR3 sequence: CASIPDRGIQPQHF. As DNA, the CDR3 is TGTGCCAGCATCCCGGACAGGGGGATTCAGCCCCAGCATTTT.

This clone was seen more than once but under ten times. V gene TRBV28 combines with J gene TRBJ2-7; 9 positions match TRBD1. Germline V gene sequence: CDR1 MDHEN, CDR2 SYDVKM. V was clipped by 6 bases and J by 4 bases; unmatched bases: 4. The length of the CDR3 is 13 residues. The CDR3 DNA follows: TGTGCCAGCAGCCGACAGGGGGTGTACGAGCAGTACGTC. This encodes CASSRQGVYEQYV.

V gene TRBV7-9 combines with J gene TRBJ2-2, with TRBD2 identical over 10 bases. This CDR3 comprises 17 residues. Germline V gene sequence: CDR1 SEHNR, CDR2 FQNEAQ (reference sequence). With 5 bases clipped from V and 0 bases from J, the junction kept 6 bases outside the gene matches. CDR3 residues: CASSPTSGRANTGELFF. Here the CDR3 DNA reads TGTGCCAGCAGCCCGACTAGCGGGCGCGCGAACACCGGGGAGCTGTTTTTT.

This chain connects TRBV5-1 to TRBJ1-2, with 8 positions matching TRBD1. From germline, CDR1 is SGHRS and CDR2 YFSETQ. The CDR3 totals 16 residues. After removal of 4 bases from V and 7 bases from J, the junction contained 15 bases not matched to a gene. CDR3 sequence (DNA): TGCGCCAGCAGCCTAACTGGACAGGGCTTTTTGGTTGGCTACACCTTC. As protein: CASSLTGQGFLVGYTF.

The chain's CDR3 is CASSSQGSGYTF. The CDR3 DNA reads as TGTGCCAGCAGTTCACAGGGCTCTGGCTACACCTTC. V is TRBV6-5 and J is TRBJ1-2; maybe TRBD1 (6 bases). CDR1 and CDR2 from the germline V gene are MNHEY and SVGAGI. Trimming took 4 bases from V and 7 from J, leaving 10 bases between them. The CDR3 is 12 residues long.

The chain uses TRBV19 and TRBJ2-7, with TRBD2 identical over 8 bases. The CDR3 is 16 residues long. Trimming at V came to 3 bases and at J to 0 bases, leaving 7 bases not matched to a gene. Germline V lookup: CDR1 LNHDA, CDR2 SQIVND (reference sequence). The CDR3 DNA follows: TGTGCCAGTAGTATCCTAGCGGGCGGCATCTCCTACGAGCAGTACTTC. Protein sequence: CASSILAGGISYEQYF.

The chain combines TRBV7-2 with TRBJ1-5; D gene unclear. Trimming removed 5 bases from V and 4 bases from J, with 6 bases in between. The germline CDR1 and CDR2 sequences are SGHTA and FQGNSA. CDR3 size: 12 residues. CDR3 residues: CASSHVNQPQHF. DNA for the CDR3: TGTGCCAGCAGCCACGTGAATCAGCCCCAGCATTTT.

This clone was recorded a few times. The chain employs TRBV4-3 and TRBJ1-6; D gene uncertain. V was trimmed by 0 bases and J by 5 bases, leaving 14 bases between them. This CDR3 has 17 residues. Germline V gene sequence: CDR1 LGHNA, CDR2 YSLEER. CDR3 sequence reads: CASSQEGVMLNNSPLHF. CDR3 coding DNA: TGCGCCAGCAGCCAAGAGGGAGTTATGCTCAATAATTCACCCCTCCACTTT.

About this clone: Additional DNA sequences in this sample encode the identical CDR3. The chain uses TRBV29-1 and TRBJ1-2; TRBD1 matches 7 bases. After removal of 4 bases from V and 6 bases from J, the junction contained 5 bases not matched to a gene. Per germline, CDR1 SQVTM and CDR2 ANQGSEA. CDR3 size: 12 residues. Here the CDR3 reads CSVGQGEDGYTF. The CDR3 DNA reads TGCAGCGTTGGGCAGGGGGAAGATGGCTACACCTTC.

This clone was counted many times. This chain links TRBV9 with TRBJ2-2; TRBD2 aligns across 12 bases. With V trimmed by 1 base and J by 4 bases, 2 bases remained unmatched. The CDR3 length is 16 residues. Germline assignment: CDR1 SGDLS and CDR2 YYNGEE. Written as DNA, the CDR3 is TGTGCCAGCAGCGTAACTAGCGGGGGGATCACCGGGGAGCTGTTTTTT. Protein sequence: CASSVTSGGITGELFF.

The sample holds many counts of this clone. The chain links TRBV27 to TRBJ2-5; tentative D call: TRBD2 (7 bases). The ends were cut back, 3 bases at V and 7 bases at J, with 15 bases in the middle. This CDR3 contains 14 residues. Per the germline V gene, CDR1 is MNHEY and CDR2 is SMNVEV (reference sequence). This CDR3 is CASSLSPRGGTQYF. As DNA, the CDR3 is TGTGCCAGCAGTTTGTCCCCTAGGGGGGGGACCCAGTACTTC.

A few counts support this clone. The CDR3: CASSFRDGGRTHTF. CDR3 DNA: TGTGCCAGCAGCTTCCGGGACGGCGGGAGGACACACACCTTC. This sequence joins TRBV7-9 and TRBJ1-2; a weak D match, TRBD1 (5 bases). From germline, CDR1 is SEHNR and CDR2 FQNEAQ (reference sequence). V was shortened by 3 bases and J by 12 bases, with 20 bases between the two germline ends. The CDR3 has 14 residues.

This rearrangement joins TRBV7-6 to TRBJ1-1; tentative D call: TRBD1 (5 bases). The V gene's germline CDR1 is SGHVS and CDR2 FNYEAQ. This CDR3 has 16 amino acids. Trimming left V 0 bases short and J 0 bases short, with 11 bases between. In DNA form, the CDR3 reads TGTGCCAGCAGCTTAGCCCAGGGCCTGATGAACACTGAAGCTTTCTTT. This sequence encodes CASSLAQGLMNTEAFF.

The V call is TRBV7-8, the J call TRBJ2-7, with D possibly being TRBD1 (5 bases). Trimming cost V 3 bases and J 2 bases, with 8 bases left between them. The CDR3 consists of 13 residues. The germline CDR1 and CDR2 sequences are SGHVS and FQNEAQ. CDR3 sequence (DNA): TGTGCCAGCAGCTTTCTAGGGGCCTACGAGCAGTACTTC. Translation gives CASSFLGAYEQYF.